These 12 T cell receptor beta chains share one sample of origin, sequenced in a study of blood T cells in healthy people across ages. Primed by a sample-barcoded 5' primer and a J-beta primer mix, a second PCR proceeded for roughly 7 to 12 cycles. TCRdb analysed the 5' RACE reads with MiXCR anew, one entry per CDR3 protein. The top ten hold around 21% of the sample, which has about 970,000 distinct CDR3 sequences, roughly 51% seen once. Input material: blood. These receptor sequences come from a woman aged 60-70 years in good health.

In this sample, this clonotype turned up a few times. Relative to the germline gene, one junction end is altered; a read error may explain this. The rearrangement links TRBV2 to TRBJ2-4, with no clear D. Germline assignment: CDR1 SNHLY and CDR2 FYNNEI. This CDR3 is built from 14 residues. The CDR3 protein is CASNESWLKNIQYF. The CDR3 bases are TGTGCCAGCAATGAATCATGGCTAAAAAACATTCAGTACTTC.

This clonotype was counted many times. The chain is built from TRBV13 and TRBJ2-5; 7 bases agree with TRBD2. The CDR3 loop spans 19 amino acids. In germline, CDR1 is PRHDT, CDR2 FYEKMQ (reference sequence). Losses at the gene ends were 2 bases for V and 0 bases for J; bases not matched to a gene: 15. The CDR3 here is CASSLTGLPIRGYQETQYF. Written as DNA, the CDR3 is TGTGCCAGCAGCTTAACGGGACTACCAATACGAGGGTACCAAGAGACCCAGTACTTC.

The CDR3 is CASTRSGREETQYF. CDR3 nucleotide sequence: TGTGCCTCTACTCGCAGCGGACGGGAGGAGACCCAGTACTTC. The gene calls are TRBV7-2 and TRBJ2-7; D is perhaps TRBD2 (6 bases). The DNA end favors TRBJ2-5, so the J call may be wrong. The germline CDR1 and CDR2 sequences are SGHTA and FQGNSA. This CDR3 is 14 amino acids long.

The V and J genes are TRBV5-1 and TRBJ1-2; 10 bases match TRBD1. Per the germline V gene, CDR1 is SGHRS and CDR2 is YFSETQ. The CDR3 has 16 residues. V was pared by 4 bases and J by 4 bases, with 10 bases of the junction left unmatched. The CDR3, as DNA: TGCGCCAGCAGCCCGGGGACAGGGGATCGGGGCTATGGCTACACCTTC. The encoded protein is CASSPGTGDRGYGYTF.

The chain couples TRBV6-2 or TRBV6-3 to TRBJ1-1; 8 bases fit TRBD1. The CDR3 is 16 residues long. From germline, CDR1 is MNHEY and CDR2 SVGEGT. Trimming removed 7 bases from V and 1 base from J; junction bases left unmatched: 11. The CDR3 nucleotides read TGTGCCAGCATTCCTCCCCCGGGACAGGAGAACACTGAAGCTTTCTTT. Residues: CASIPPPGQENTEAFF.

CDR3 in DNA: TGTGCCAGCAGTCCTCCGACAGGAGCGACTCAGCCCCAGCATTTT. Translated, it gives CASSPPTGATQPQHF. The chain uses TRBV28 and TRBJ1-5; a possible D gene is TRBD1 (6 bases). Trimming cost V 5 bases and J 6 bases, with 17 bases left between them. The CDR3 loop spans 15 amino acids. Germline CDR1 reads MDHEN; CDR2 reads SYDVKM. Full variable domain (outside the CDR3, taken from reference TRBV28 and TRBJ1-5): DVKVTQSSRYLVKRTGEKVFLECVQDMDHENMFWYRQDPGLGLRLIYFSYDVKMKEKGDIPEGYSVSREKKERFSLILESASTNQTSMYLCASSPPTGATQPQHFGDGTRLSIL.

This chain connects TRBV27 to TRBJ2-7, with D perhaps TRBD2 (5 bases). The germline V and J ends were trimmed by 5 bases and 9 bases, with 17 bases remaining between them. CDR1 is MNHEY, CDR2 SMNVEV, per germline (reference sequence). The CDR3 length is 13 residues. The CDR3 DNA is TGTGCCAGCAGTGCGGAGGCGTGGGATACGCAGTACTTC. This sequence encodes CASSAEAWDTQYF.

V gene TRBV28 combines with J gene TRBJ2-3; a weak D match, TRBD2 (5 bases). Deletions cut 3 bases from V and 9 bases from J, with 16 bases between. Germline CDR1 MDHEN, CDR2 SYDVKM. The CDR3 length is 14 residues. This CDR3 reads CASSLAGPVETQYF. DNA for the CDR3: TGTGCCAGCAGTTTGGCGGGCCCGGTCGAGACGCAGTATTTT.

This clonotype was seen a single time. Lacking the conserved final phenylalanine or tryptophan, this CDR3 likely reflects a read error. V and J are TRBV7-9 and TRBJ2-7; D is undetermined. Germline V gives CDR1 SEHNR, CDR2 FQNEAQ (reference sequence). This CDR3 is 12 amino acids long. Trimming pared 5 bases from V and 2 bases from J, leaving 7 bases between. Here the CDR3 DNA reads TGTGCCAGCAGCCACGTAACCTACGAGCAGTACTAC. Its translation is CASSHVTYEQYY.

The CDR3 bases are TGTGCCAGCACGGACAGGGCAACTAATGAAAAACTGTTTTTT. As protein: CASTDRATNEKLFF. The J gene is TRBJ1-4, the V gene TRBV28; 8 bases match TRBD1. The length of the CDR3 is 14 residues. V shed 7 bases, J shed 0 bases, and the junction held 1 base outside the gene matches. Germline V gives CDR1 MDHEN, CDR2 SYDVKM.

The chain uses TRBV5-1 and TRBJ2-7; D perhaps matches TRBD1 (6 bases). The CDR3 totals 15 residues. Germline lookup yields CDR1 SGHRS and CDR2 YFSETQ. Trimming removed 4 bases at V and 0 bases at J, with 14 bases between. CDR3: CASSNRDTHSYEQYF. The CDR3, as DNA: TGCGCCAGCAGCAACCGGGACACCCACTCCTACGAGCAGTACTTC.

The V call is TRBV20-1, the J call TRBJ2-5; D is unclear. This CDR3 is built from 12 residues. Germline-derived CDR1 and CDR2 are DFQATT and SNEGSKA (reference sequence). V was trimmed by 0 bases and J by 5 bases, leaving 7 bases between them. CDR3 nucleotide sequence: TGCAGTGCTAGAGAATTTCTGGAGACCCAGTACTTC. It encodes CSAREFLETQYF.